This T cell receptor (beta chain) is drawn from a study of OX40 agonist ivuxolimab in advanced cancers. Study-wide context: Ivuxolimab was delivered to patients intravenously every 2 weeks at doses spanning 0.01 to 10 mg/kg.

Turning to this clone: The target antigen is unknown.

Libraries were prepared by immunoSEQ multiplex PCR; TCRdb keeps only in-frame clonotypes and omits some of them. The sample yields about 86,000 clones, about 90% seen once. This CDR3 comprises 12 residues. Germline CDR1 reads SGHDT; CDR2 reads YYEEEE. Trimming shortened V by 2 bases and J by 6 bases, and 9 bases separated the two germline ends. Findings and limits, study-wide: CD4+ and CD8+ blood T cells expanded clonally by week 6 at 0.1 to 3.0 mg/kg.

This TCR was sampled from an adult with an advanced solid tumor such as melanoma, head and neck, liver or kidney cancer. Sequencing used CD4+ or CD8+ T cells sorted from blood, obtained in a trial of the OX40 agonist ivuxolimab. The J gene is TRBJ2-7, the V gene TRBV5-6; maybe TRBD1 (5 bases). CDR3 nucleotides: TGTGCCAGCAGCTTAGGTAGGGGCGAGCAGTACTTC. It specifies CASSLGRGEQYF.